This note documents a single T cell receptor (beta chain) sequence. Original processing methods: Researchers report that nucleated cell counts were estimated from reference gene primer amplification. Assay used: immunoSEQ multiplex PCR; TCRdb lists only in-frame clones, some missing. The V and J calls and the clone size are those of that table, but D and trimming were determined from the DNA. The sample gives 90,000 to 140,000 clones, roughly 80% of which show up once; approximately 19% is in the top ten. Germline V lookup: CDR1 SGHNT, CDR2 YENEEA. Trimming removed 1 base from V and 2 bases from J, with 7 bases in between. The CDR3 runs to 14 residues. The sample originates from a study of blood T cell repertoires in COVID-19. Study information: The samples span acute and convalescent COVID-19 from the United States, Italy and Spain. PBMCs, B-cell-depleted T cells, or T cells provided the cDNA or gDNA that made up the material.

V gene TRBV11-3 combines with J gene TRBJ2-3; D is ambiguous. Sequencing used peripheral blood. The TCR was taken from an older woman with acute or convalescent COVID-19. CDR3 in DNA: TGTGCCAGCAGCTTAGGGGCAGCCACAGATACGCAGTATTTT. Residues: CASSLGAATDTQYF.